The 24 T cell receptor beta chains below come from one sample, sequenced in a study of control samples from healthy donors and cancer patients. Assay: immunoSEQ multiplex PCR; the TCRdb copy retains only in-frame clones and omits some. The table lists tens of thousands of clones, 94% of them singletons. Sequencing was performed on blood. These receptors were obtained from a man younger than 40 in good health.

The genes are TRBV2 and TRBJ2-5; TRBD2 is a possible D gene (6 bases). This CDR3 region has 17 residues. The ends were cut back, 2 bases at V and 5 bases at J, with 21 bases in the middle. CDR1 and CDR2 from the germline V gene are SNHLY and FYNNEI. Here the CDR3 DNA reads TGTGCCAGCAGTGAAAGCGTGGGGGGAGGAGGTAGGGAGACCCAGTACTTC. It specifies CASSESVGGGGRETQYF.

The chain has TRBV19 and TRBJ2-7; D possibly corresponds to TRBD1 (5 bases). V gave up 3 bases and J gave up 0 bases, with 12 bases separating them. The CDR3 is made up of 15 amino acids. Germline V lookup: CDR1 LNHDA, CDR2 SQIVND (reference sequence). The CDR3 coding sequence is TGTGCCAGTAGTATGGGTCAGGGAAGCTCCTACGAGCAGTACTTC. The encoded protein is CASSMGQGSSYEQYF.

The chain links TRBV7-3 to TRBJ2-5; tentative D call: TRBD2 (5 bases). The CDR3 contains 13 residues. Germline V gives CDR1 SGHTA, CDR2 FQGTGA. The ends were cut back, 0 bases at V and 10 bases at J, with 12 bases in the middle. DNA for the CDR3: TGTGCCAGCAGCTTAACCTGGGAGAGTGTCCAGTACTTC. This translates into CASSLTWESVQYF.

V usage is TRBV7-9 and J usage is TRBJ2-1, with D hard to call. Trimming removed 5 bases from V and 2 bases from J, with 16 bases in between. The CDR3 contains 16 residues. Germline lookup yields CDR1 SEHNR and CDR2 FQNEAQ (reference sequence). This chain's CDR3 is CASSPFSSRTYNEQFF. DNA for the CDR3: TGTGCCAGCAGCCCGTTCTCCAGCCGAACCTACAATGAGCAGTTCTTC.

The chain uses TRBV3-1 (or the pseudogene TRBV3-2) and TRBJ1-1; TRBD1 is a possible D gene (5 bases). CDR1 and CDR2 from the germline V gene are LGHDT and YNNKEL (reference sequence). The CDR3 is made up of 12 amino acids. V dropped 4 bases and J dropped 5 bases, with 8 bases sitting between them. This CDR3 reads CASSRGTTEAFF. CDR3 in DNA: TGTGCCAGCAGCCGAGGGACGACTGAAGCTTTCTTT.

The chain recombines TRBV19 with TRBJ1-5; D unresolved. The germline gives CDR1 LNHDA, CDR2 SQIVND (reference sequence). This CDR3 has 15 residues. Deletions cut 3 bases from V and 0 bases from J, with 9 bases between. CDR3 sequence reads: CASSISRPSNQPQHF. DNA of the CDR3: TGTGCCAGTAGTATCAGTAGGCCTAGCAATCAGCCCCAGCATTTT.

The rearrangement uses TRBV19 and TRBJ2-1; D is possibly TRBD1 (5 bases). Per the germline V gene, CDR1 is LNHDA and CDR2 is SQIVND (reference sequence). Trimming shortened V by 3 bases and J by 6 bases, and 15 bases separated the two germline ends. The length of the CDR3 is 15 residues. CDR3 in DNA: TGTGCCAGTAGTATCGGAATAGGGCAGGGCAATGAGCAGTTCTTC. It specifies CASSIGIGQGNEQFF.

CDR3 coding DNA: TGTGCCGGGGGTGGGACAGGGATCAATCAGCCCCAGCATTTT. Its translation: CAGGGTGINQPQHF. The chain links TRBV28 to TRBJ1-5; TRBD1 aligns across 9 bases. V dropped 11 bases and J dropped 3; count of bases not matched to a gene: 8. Germline V gene data show CDR1 as MDHEN and CDR2 as SYDVKM. The CDR3 is made up of 14 amino acids. The whole variable domain, filled in from reference TRBV28 and TRBJ1-5, reads DVKVTQSSRYLVKRTGEKVFLECVQDMDHENMFWYRQDPGLGLRLIYFSYDVKMKEKGDIPEGYSVSREKKERFSLILESASTNQTSMYLCAGGGTGINQPQHFGDGTRLSIL.

The chain recombines TRBV19 with TRBJ1-1; D is ambiguous. Germline-derived CDR1 and CDR2 are LNHDA and SQIVND (reference sequence). The CDR3 is made up of 12 amino acids. Trimming removed 10 bases from V and 1 base from J, with 10 bases in between. The CDR3 loop reads CATGYANTEAFF. CDR3 nucleotides: TGTGCCACGGGGTATGCGAACACTGAAGCTTTCTTT.

The chain recombines TRBV14 with TRBJ2-4; TRBD2 aligns across 8 bases. Germline CDR1 reads SGHDN; CDR2 reads FVKESK. The CDR3 is made up of 17 amino acids. Trimming removed 0 bases from V and 1 base from J; junction bases left unmatched: 5. The CDR3 loop reads CASSQDAGGAAKNIQYF. The CDR3, as DNA: TGTGCCAGCAGCCAAGATGCCGGGGGGGCCGCCAAAAACATTCAGTACTTC.

The chain employs TRBV5-8 and TRBJ1-5; no firm D call. The CDR3 has 13 residues. The V and J ends lost 0 bases and 4 bases respectively, with 5 bases between them. Germline loops: CDR1 SGHTS, CDR2 YDEGEE. This CDR3 is CASSLEFNQPQHF. In nucleotides, the CDR3 is TGTGCCAGCAGCTTGGAGTTTAATCAGCCCCAGCATTTT.

The V and J genes are TRBV4-1 and TRBJ2-1; 8 bases fit TRBD2. V lost 4 bases and J lost 9; bases outside the gene matches: 5. The germline gives CDR1 MGHRA, CDR2 YSYEKL. The CDR3 covers 13 residues. DNA of the CDR3: TGCGCCAGCAGCCCAAGGACTAGCTCTGAGCAGTTCTTC. Translated: CASSPRTSSEQFF.

CDR3 bases: TGTGCCAGCAGCTTGGCGGACAGGGGTTTAGGCTACACCTTC. Encoded protein: CASSLADRGLGYTF. The genes are TRBV7-9 and TRBJ1-2; TRBD1 aligns across 9 bases. The CDR3 runs 14 residues. The germline V gene has CDR1 SEHNR and CDR2 FQNEAQ (reference sequence). The V gene end was trimmed by 3 bases and the J gene end by 8 bases; junction bases not matched to a gene: 7.

This clone was seen just once. The gene calls are TRBV19 and TRBJ1-1, with D possibly matching TRBD1 (6 bases). Germline V gene sequence: CDR1 LNHDA, CDR2 SQIVND (reference sequence). The CDR3 loop spans 16 amino acids. V lost 3 bases, J lost 1 base, and 15 bases lay in between. The CDR3 here is CASSMGPSRGNTEAFF. The CDR3 DNA follows: TGTGCCAGTAGTATGGGTCCATCCAGGGGGAACACTGAAGCTTTCTTT.

J is TRBJ2-2 and V is TRBV19; D perhaps matches TRBD1 (7 bases). Between the trimmed V and J ends, which lost 6 bases and 3 bases, there was a span of 14 bases. There are 15 residues in the CDR3. From germline, CDR1 is LNHDA and CDR2 SQIVND (reference sequence). The DNA of the CDR3 is TGTGCCAGTAGCATCGCAGGGGGGCACACCGGGGAGCTGTTTTTT. Translation: CASSIAGGHTGELFF.

The chain recombines TRBV7-9 with TRBJ1-4; tentative D call: TRBD1 (5 bases). The germline CDR1 and CDR2 sequences are SEHNR and FQNEAQ (reference sequence). Trimming took 1 base from V and 3 from J, leaving 9 bases between them. The CDR3 runs to 15 residues. This chain's CDR3 is CASSLDETANEKLFF. Written as DNA, the CDR3 is TGTGCCAGCAGCTTAGACGAGACAGCTAATGAAAAACTGTTTTTT.

J is TRBJ2-5 and V is TRBV6-6; D remains ambiguous. V lost 0 bases to trimming and J lost 2 bases, with 1 base between them. The CDR3 has 12 residues. Per the germline V gene, CDR1 is MNHNY and CDR2 is SVGAGI (reference sequence). The CDR3 nucleotides read TGTGCCAGCAGTTACTCTCAAGAGACCCAGTACTTC. Protein sequence: CASSYSQETQYF.

This chain uses TRBV28 with TRBJ2-7, with TRBD2 matching 7 bases. The J segment lost 3 bases and the V segment lost 7 bases, leaving 12 bases of the junction unmatched. The CDR3 sequence is 15 residues long. Germline CDR1 MDHEN, CDR2 SYDVKM. The CDR3 DNA reads as TGTGCCAGCATCCCGGGGGAGCGGGGAAACTACGAGCAGTACTTC. Protein sequence: CASIPGERGNYEQYF.

This chain uses TRBV2 with TRBJ1-2, with D unclear. Germline CDR1 reads SNHLY; CDR2 reads FYNNEI. V lost 0 bases and J 8 bases, leaving 19 bases between the germline ends. The CDR3 spans 16 residues. CDR3 sequence reads: CASSEALRQPISGYTF. The CDR3 coding sequence is TGTGCCAGCAGTGAAGCGCTTCGGCAGCCAATATCGGGCTACACCTTC.

V is TRBV7-6 and J is TRBJ1-2, with TRBD1 identical over 7 bases. The V and J ends lost 2 bases and 0 bases, in that order; junction bases with no gene match: 6. CDR3 length: 16 residues. Germline V gene sequence: CDR1 SGHVS, CDR2 FNYEAQ. The CDR3: CASSLSAGGPNYGYTF. The CDR3, as DNA: TGTGCCAGCAGCTTAAGTGCAGGGGGGCCTAACTATGGCTACACCTTC.

The chain is built from TRBV15 and TRBJ1-1, with no clear D. CDR3 length: 13 amino acids. The germline V and J ends were trimmed by 8 bases and 3 bases, with 13 bases remaining between them. Germline V CDR1 and CDR2: LNHNV, YYDKDF (reference sequence). The CDR3: CATRLGKYTEAFF. The CDR3 coding sequence is TGTGCCACCCGGCTGGGGAAGTACACTGAAGCTTTCTTT.

Comment on this clone: The same CDR3 can be traced to other DNA sequences in this sample. The chain carries TRBV25-1 and TRBJ1-2, with no clear D. Germline values: CDR1 MGHDK, CDR2 SYGVNS. With 6 bases removed from V and 4 bases from J, the gap between germline ends came to 15 bases. This CDR3 contains 14 residues. CDR3 nucleotides: TGTGCCAGCAGCGGATCTCCACGTGTCTATGGCTACACCTTC. This codes for CASSGSPRVYGYTF.

DNA of the CDR3: TGTGCCAGCAGTGCCCAAGGGACAGGGCAAACCGGGGAGCTGTTTTTT. Translation: CASSAQGTGQTGELFF. V and J are TRBV25-1 and TRBJ2-2; 9 nucleotides agree with TRBD1. The CDR3 runs 16 residues. Unmatched junction bases numbered 8, after V lost 4 bases and J lost 5 bases. The germline CDR1 and CDR2 sequences are MGHDK and SYGVNS.

This chain connects TRBV11-2 to TRBJ2-3; 9 nucleotides align to TRBD2. J lost 3 bases, V lost 0 bases, and 7 bases had no gene match. This CDR3 has 17 residues. CDR1 and CDR2 (germline): SGHAT, FQNNGV. The CDR3 nucleotides are TGTGCCAGCAGCTTAGACCCCCCGGGACTAGCAACAGATACGCAGTATTTT. Its protein product is CASSLDPPGLATDTQYF. Together with reference TRBV11-2 and TRBJ2-3, the CDR3 gives the full variable domain: EAGVAQSPRYKIIEKRQSVAFWCNPISGHATLYWYQQILGQGPKLLIQFQNNGVVDDSQLPKDRFSAERLKGVDSTLKIQPAKLEDSAVYLCASSLDPPGLATDTQYFGPGTRLTVL.